The 13 T cell receptor beta chains presented below share a single source sample, sequenced in a study of T cell responses to AZD1222 COVID-19 vaccine. Data came from immunoSEQ multiplex PCR; TCRdb stores just in-frame clones and leaves some out. The table lists about 180,000 clones, 85% to 90% of them singletons. The source material was peripheral blood, sampled on day 0 of AZD1222 vaccination. The receptors originated from an adult in good health.

The chain combines TRBV7-3 with TRBJ2-1; 8 bases map to TRBD1. Germline trimming cut 4 bases from V and 7 bases from J; bases unmatched to any gene: 6. CDR1 is SGHTA, CDR2 FQGTGA, per germline. There are 14 residues in the CDR3. The CDR3 region has the DNA TGTGCCAGCAGCTCCCGGACAGGGAATAATGAGCAGTTCTTC. Translation: CASSSRTGNNEQFF.

The gene calls are TRBV12-5 and TRBJ1-5; D gene ambiguous. Trimming stripped 0 bases from V and 4 bases from J, with 4 bases between. The CDR3 runs 13 residues. In germline, CDR1 is LGHNT, CDR2 FRNRAP. The CDR3 reads CASGLVENQPQHF. The CDR3 bases are TGTGCTAGTGGTTTGGTAGAAAATCAGCCCCAGCATTTT.

This clone occurred a few times. The rearrangement joins TRBV10-2 to TRBJ2-5, with D possibly matching TRBD1 (5 bases). The germline V gene has CDR1 WSHSY and CDR2 SAAADI. The CDR3 has 18 amino acids. With 4 bases removed from V and 1 base from J, the gap between germline ends came to 22 bases. CDR3 bases: TGCGCCAGCAGTGGCCCAGAAGACAGAGAGGCCTCCCAAGAGACCCAGTACTTC. Its protein product is CASSGPEDREASQETQYF.

This chain joins TRBV11-3 and TRBJ2-7; D is ambiguous. This CDR3 is 13 amino acids long. In germline, CDR1 is SGHNT, CDR2 YENEEA. Trimming pared 5 bases from V and 7 bases from J, leaving 15 bases between. The CDR3 spells CASSPDDVREQYF. The CDR3 nucleotides are TGTGCCAGCAGCCCGGACGATGTTCGGGAGCAGTACTTC.

This clone occurred a few times. The rearrangement joins TRBV9 to TRBJ2-3; D call uncertain. V gave up 0 bases and J gave up 0 bases, with 11 bases separating them. This CDR3 region has 16 residues. The germline CDR1 and CDR2 sequences are SGDLS and YYNGEE. The CDR3 region has the DNA TGTGCCAGCAGCGTAGCACCCATGGGCAGCACAGATACGCAGTATTTT. Translated: CASSVAPMGSTDTQYF.

In nucleotides, the CDR3 is TGTGCCAGCAGCTTTCAACAGGGGAGGACTGAAGCTTTCTTT. Its protein product is CASSFQQGRTEAFF. V and J are TRBV7-9 and TRBJ1-1; 7 bases are a match to TRBD1. J gave up 5 bases and V 3 bases, and 6 bases lay outside the gene matches. Germline values: CDR1 SEHNR, CDR2 FQNEAQ (reference sequence). The CDR3 spans 14 residues.

The CDR3 bases are TGTGCCAGCAGCTCCGTCGGGCCCTTAACCTACGAGCAGTACTTC. Amino acids: CASSSVGPLTYEQYF. The genes are TRBV11-2 and TRBJ2-7; D ambiguous. Per germline, CDR1 SGHAT and CDR2 FQNNGV. Trimming cost V 4 bases and J 2 bases, with 15 bases left between them. This CDR3 comprises 15 residues. Combining the CDR3 with reference TRBV11-2 and TRBJ2-7 gives the whole variable domain EAGVAQSPRYKIIEKRQSVAFWCNPISGHATLYWYQQILGQGPKLLIQFQNNGVVDDSQLPKDRFSAERLKGVDSTLKIQPAKLEDSAVYLCASSSVGPLTYEQYFGPGTRLTVT.

This chain links TRBV11-3 with TRBJ2-4; D gene ambiguous. This CDR3 is built from 13 residues. Looked up from germline, CDR1 is SGHNT and CDR2 is YENEEA. The V gene lost 5 bases and the J gene lost 0 bases, with 5 bases spanning the gap. Here the CDR3 reads CASSLGAKNIQYF. The CDR3 region has the DNA TGTGCCAGCAGCCTTGGAGCCAAAAACATTCAGTACTTC. The full variable domain, with the rest looked up from reference TRBV11-3 and TRBJ2-4, is EAGVVQSPRYKIIEKKQPVAFWCNPISGHNTLYWYLQNLGQGPELLIRYENEEAVDDSQLPKDRFSAERLKGVDSTLKIQPAELGDSAVYLCASSLGAKNIQYFGAGTRLSVL.

The V call is TRBV7-4, the J call TRBJ1-4; D remains ambiguous. CDR1 and CDR2 from the germline V gene are SGHVT and SQSDAQ. V was trimmed by 1 base and J by 10 bases, leaving 1 base between them. The CDR3 spans 10 residues. The DNA for the CDR3 is TGTGCCAGCAGCTTAGGAAAACTGTTTTTT. Its protein is CASSLGKLFF.

The chain uses TRBV6-6 and TRBJ2-4, with TRBD1 as a possible D gene (5 bases). V was pared by 0 bases and J by 9 bases, with 12 bases between. CDR3 length equals 14 residues. Germline assignment: CDR1 MNHNY and CDR2 SVGAGI (reference sequence). The CDR3: CASSYSGREGIQYF. The CDR3 DNA reads as TGTGCCAGCAGTTACTCAGGCAGGGAAGGCATTCAGTACTTC.

V is TRBV19 and J is TRBJ2-4; D gene uncertain. Trimming shortened V by 4 bases and J by 4 bases, and 11 bases separated the two germline ends. The CDR3 length is 14 residues. CDR1 and CDR2 (germline): LNHDA, SQIVND (reference sequence). The CDR3 reads CASSTPGGKNIQYF. Here the CDR3 DNA reads TGTGCCAGTAGTACCCCAGGTGGTAAAAACATTCAGTACTTC.

The V and J genes are TRBV29-1 and TRBJ1-2, with D tentatively TRBD1 (6 bases). The V gene's germline CDR1 is SQVTM and CDR2 ANQGSEA. V shed 7 bases and J shed 8 bases, with 14 bases lying between them. This CDR3 contains 11 residues. CDR3 region: CSAPGDAGYTF. The CDR3 DNA is TGCAGCGCCCCAGGGGACGCGGGCTACACCTTC.

The V and J genes are TRBV5-1 and TRBJ1-2, with D tentatively TRBD1 (5 bases). V was pared by 5 bases and J by 4 bases, with 15 bases between. This CDR3 spans 14 amino acids. Germline CDR1 is SGHRS and CDR2 is YFSETQ. The CDR3 DNA is TGCGCCAGCAGAAGCGACGGACAAGTCTATGGCTACACCTTC. This translates into CASRSDGQVYGYTF.